This section outlines one T cell receptor (beta chain) sequence together with its context. Its antigen is currently unknown. Time point of the sample: before natalizumab initiation. Prior interferon beta treatment was universal, and the PML patients were all female. These data originate in a study of multiple sclerosis patients with progressive multifocal leukoencephalopathy. Sequencing used immunoSEQ multiplex PCR; TCRdb keeps in-frame clones, though not all of them. The sample has around 32,000 clones; 90% to 95% are singletons. This CDR3 is 15 amino acids long. Trimming left V 2 bases short and J 5 bases short, with 16 bases between. Germline CDR1 GTSNPN, CDR2 SVGIG (reference sequence). Notes on the study in general: Expanded clones at PML onset predated and persisted through natalizumab therapy. Lower normalized Shannon entropy suggested reduced TRB diversity in most PML patients.

The chain has TRBV30 and TRBJ1-5; tentative D call: TRBD1 (6 bases). The sequence came from a man aged 30 to 45 with multiple sclerosis. The sample consisted of PBMCs. The CDR3 is CAWSWGQGRDQPQHF. DNA of the CDR3: TGTGCCTGGAGTTGGGGGCAGGGGCGGGATCAGCCCCAGCATTTT.